This TCR beta chain was recovered during a study of blood T cells in healthy people across ages. The ends lost 0 bases at V and 8 bases at J; junction bases unmatched: 15. Germline lookup yields CDR1 SGHRS and CDR2 YFSETQ. CDR3 length: 18 amino acids. Alongside a J-beta primer mix, a sample-barcoded 5' primer served in a second PCR lasting about 7 to 12 cycles. TCRdb analysed the 5' RACE reads with MiXCR anew, one entry per CDR3 protein. The repertoire includes around 1,700,000 distinct CDR3 sequences, roughly 27% of them detected once, and roughly 8% sits in the top ten. Caucasian individuals from Russia who were healthy and aged 6 to 90 acted as donors. Every participating donor contributed approximately 10 milliliters of peripheral blood through a draw. Study-wide results and caveats: CMV infection status of these donors was not known.

As for this clonotype: Antigen: not known.

The receptor was derived from a woman in her 30s in good health. The source material was blood. The chain employs TRBV5-1 and TRBJ2-1; 9 bases are a match to TRBD2. CDR3 sequence reads: CASSLVTSLRGGLDEQFF. The CDR3 DNA reads as TGCGCCAGCAGCTTGGTCACATCCTTGCGGGGGGGCCTCGATGAGCAGTTCTTC. The entire variable domain, with the rest obtained from reference TRBV5-1 and TRBJ2-1, is as follows: KAGVTQTPRYLIKTRGQQVTLSCSPISGHRSVSWYQQTPGQGLQFLFEYFSETQRNKGNFPGRFSGRQFSNSRSEMNVSTLELGDSALYLCASSLVTSLRGGLDEQFFGPGTRLTVL.